This T cell receptor (beta chain) was obtained from a study of T-cell memory formation after mild COVID-19 (TCRdb year 2021). Turning to the overall study: TCR sequence clusters from the two donors were largely donor specific. T-cell clones expanding and contracting after mild COVID-19 in two donors were tracked by longitudinal TCRalpha and TCRbeta repertoire sequencing. Two young, previously healthy adult volunteers, one female and one male, were included in the cohort.

Overall study outcomes, separate from this receptor: SARS-CoV-2 specificity of the second-wave clones peaking on day 37 was not confirmed. Only a couple of mild cases were covered by the study, and larger cohorts that include severe cases with pre-infection samples were considered necessary. Contracting CD4+ clones turned up mainly in the CM and EM memory subsets, whereas EMRA was where CD8+ clones were enriched. Balanced CD4/CD8 phenotypes were observed for clones contracting from day 15 to 85, whereas a bias towards CD4+ was observed for a second wave of clones expanding from day 15 to 37. The detection of some responding clones in pre-infection memory suggests that pre-existing cross-reactive memory T cells joined the SARS-CoV-2 response.

V is cut by 7 bases and J by 1 base, and the space between the germline ends is 13 bases. Sequences SGHTA (CDR1) and FQGNSA (CDR2) are obtained from the germline V gene. The CDR3 spans 14 residues, from the cysteine through the phenylalanine. The DNA shown is the 42-base CDR3, in frame from base 1. Ficoll-Paque density gradient centrifugation was the method used to isolate PBMCs. Sequencer: Illumina NovaSeq 6000. cDNA libraries for TCRalpha and TCRbeta were prepared by 5'RACE using constant-segment primers, with sample barcodes and unique molecular identifiers added. RNA was extracted from every sample with Trizol reagent. Libraries were amplified in two PCR steps, with a second sample barcode and Illumina TruSeq adapters added in the second step. Sequencing of the libraries was done on an Illumina NovaSeq, producing 2 x 150 bp paired-end reads. Under the source paper's analysis protocol: With migec v1.2.7, reads were demultiplexed and then collapsed into UMI-guided consensus sequences. Using mixcr v2.1.11, UMI consensuses were aligned to TRA and TRB V and J templates and then assembled into clonotypes. A clonotype was counted as expanded or contracted only if both edgeR and NoisET called the change significant, with noise models trained on biological replicates. For edgeR calls, a false discovery rate-adjusted p below 0.01 and a log2 fold-change threshold of 1 were applied. PCA with hierarchical clustering of max-normalized trajectories of the 1000 most abundant clonotypes was used as exploratory dynamics analysis. Separately sequenced CD4+ and CD8+ repertoires were used to assign a CD4 or CD8 phenotype to each responding clone. TCRdb reran the public reads through fastp at Q25 and MiXCR, keeping productive beta chains. Entries that share a CDR3 protein sequence are merged under the most common genes and DNA. TCRdb, rather than the study authors, made the V and J calls. The sample contains about 620,000 distinct CDR3 sequences, around 17% of them found a single time. The ten largest account for about 12% of the sample.

With respect to this clonotype: What this receptor recognizes is not known. The input lacks base qualities; no much larger clone sits a single base away.

The rearrangement joined TRBV7-2 to TRBJ1-2, and the D gene may be TRBD1, 6 bases matching. Sequencing input: PBMCs or a T cell subset sorted from them (not recorded which). This receptor was taken from an adult woman who had mild COVID-19 (a few samples of this study predate the infection). The sample titles of this study are shuffled in the database, so cell type and time point are left out; the donor was told from shared clones. The CDR3 is CASILGGGNYGYTF. The nucleotide sequence reads as follows: TGTGCCAGCATTCTAGGGGGGGGTAACTATGGCTACACCTTC.